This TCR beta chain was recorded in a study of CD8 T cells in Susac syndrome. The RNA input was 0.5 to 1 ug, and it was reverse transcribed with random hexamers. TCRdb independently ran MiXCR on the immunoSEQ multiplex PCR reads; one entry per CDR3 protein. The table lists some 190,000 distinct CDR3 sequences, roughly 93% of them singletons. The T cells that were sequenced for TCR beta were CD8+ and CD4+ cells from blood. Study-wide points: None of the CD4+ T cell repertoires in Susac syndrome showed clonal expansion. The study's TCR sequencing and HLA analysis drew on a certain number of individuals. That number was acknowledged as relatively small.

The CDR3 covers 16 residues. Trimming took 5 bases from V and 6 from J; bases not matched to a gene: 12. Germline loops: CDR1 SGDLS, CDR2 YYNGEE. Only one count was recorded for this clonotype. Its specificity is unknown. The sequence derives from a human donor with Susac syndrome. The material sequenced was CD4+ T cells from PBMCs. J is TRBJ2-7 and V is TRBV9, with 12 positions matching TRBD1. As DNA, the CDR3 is TGTGCCAGCAGTCATATCCCGGGACAGGGGGCTGGCGAGCAGTACTTC. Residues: CASSHIPGQGAGEQYF.